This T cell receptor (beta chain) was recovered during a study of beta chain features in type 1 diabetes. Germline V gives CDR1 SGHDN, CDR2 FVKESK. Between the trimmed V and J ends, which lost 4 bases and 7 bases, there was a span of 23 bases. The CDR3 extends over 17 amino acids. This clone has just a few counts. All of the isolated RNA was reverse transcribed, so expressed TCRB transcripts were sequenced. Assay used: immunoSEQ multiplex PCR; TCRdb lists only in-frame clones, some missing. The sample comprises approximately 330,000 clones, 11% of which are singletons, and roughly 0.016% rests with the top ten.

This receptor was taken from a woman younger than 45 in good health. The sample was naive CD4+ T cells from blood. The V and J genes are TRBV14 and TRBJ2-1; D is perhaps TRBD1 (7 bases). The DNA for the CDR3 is TGTGCCAGCAGCCGCCGGAACTTAGCGGACAGGCGGAATGAGCAGTTCTTC. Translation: CASSRRNLADRRNEQFF.